This note documents a single TCR beta chain sequence. The antigen it recognizes is unknown. No clone much larger than this one lies a single base away; base qualities are absent. One collaborating source in Seattle enrolled patients while the patients were actively infected and followed the patients over time throughout the course of disease. Each collaborating institution followed its own protocols to collect whole blood in K2EDTA tubes. For TCRbeta analysis, collaborators shipped samples as frozen whole blood, isolated PBMCs, or DNA extracted from either of those sample types. The data were taken from a study of blood T cell repertoires in COVID-19 (dated by TCRdb to 2020 to 2022). Context from the whole study: Samples covering the acute and convalescent phases of COVID-19 were provided by collaborators in the United States, Italy and Spain. The material from the prospective study consisted of cDNA or gDNA derived from T cells, B-cell-depleted T cells, or PBMCs. Subjects who had been exposed to COVID-19, were actively infected with it, or had recovered from it provided the deeply sampled blood TCRbeta repertoires that made up the dataset. The repertoires were made available in a free public database intended to serve as a resource for research on the immune response to SARS-CoV-2. The samples were drawn from two sources: the first 160 participants of the ongoing ImmuneRACE study, and 1,000 to 1,500 subjects contributed by 6 global collaborators. The sample metadata nearly always contained a de-identified subject ID, COVID-19 status, age in years and sex. Where HLA class I and class II types were available, the types were taken from metadata supplied by the sample provider, not from assay-based typing.

What the research found in general, with its limitations: The quantity of clinical and demographic metadata differed by source and by participant and was supplied without curation.

Including cysteine and phenylalanine, the CDR3 has 14 amino acids. Only the CDR3 DNA stays, 42 bases, in frame from base 1. The junction shows trimming of 5 bases on V and 6 bases on J, and the gene matches do not reach 9 bases of it. Based on the germline V gene (reference sequence), the CDR1 and CDR2 sequences are MNHNY and SVGAGI. The immunoSEQ Assay, a bias-controlled multiplex PCR, was used to amplify TCRbeta CDR3 regions from genomic DNA. The paper's processing steps were these. The number of nucleated cells in each sample was estimated by amplification of reference gene primers within the assay. To quantify the absolute abundance of each unique TCRbeta CDR3 rearrangement, sequence reads were collapsed and filtered. For each sample, productive Simpson clonality was calculated by taking the square root of Simpson's diversity index across productive rearrangements. This immuneACCESS table, as held by TCRdb, lists in-frame sequences with V and J called but not all clones. Of the missing ones, under half trace to an unresolved V gene in checked studies; the others have no known cause. D and trimming come from the DNA, and the V and J calls and clone size come from that table. For this sample the table gives about 340,000 clones, of which about 88% were detected only once. The top ten clones comprise 7.1% of the sample.

The source is a woman between 55 and 75 years old with COVID-19, enrolled during active disease. The chain is made from TRBV6-6 and TRBJ2-7; TRBD1 aligns with 8 central bases. The sequenced sample was peripheral blood. The encoded CDR3 is CASSQSRTGTEQYF. In nucleotide form, the sequence is TGTGCCAGCAGTCAAAGTCGGACAGGGACCGAGCAGTACTTC.